The present entry profiles one T cell receptor beta chain with its context. With template switching, a universal primer site was added, and the cDNA carried unique molecular identifiers. TCRdb reprocessed the 5' RACE reads with MiXCR, giving one entry per CDR3 protein. The table shows hundreds of thousands of distinct CDR3 sequences, with around a tenth occurring only once. The CDR3 spans 13 residues. The germline CDR1 and CDR2 sequences are SNHLY and FYNNEI. V was pared by 7 bases and J by 1 base, with 10 bases between. These data belong to a study of identical twins. The receptor was derived from a woman in her late teens or twenties in good health. The chain couples TRBV2 to TRBJ2-5; D gene unclear. Sequences were obtained from memory (CD45RO+) T cells sorted from blood. The CDR3 region has the DNA TGTGCCAGCAAATGGACCCTCCAAGAGACCCAGTACTTC. This translates into CASKWTLQETQYF. The full variable domain, with the rest looked up from reference TRBV2 and TRBJ2-5, is EPEVTQTPSHQVTQMGQEVILRCVPISNHLYFYWYRQILGQKVEFLVSFYNNEISEKSEIFDDQFSVERPDGSNFTLKIRSTKLEDSAMYFCASKWTLQETQYFGPGTRLLVL.